This T cell receptor beta chain was found in a study of PD-1 blockade in classical Hodgkin lymphoma. Libraries were prepared by immunoSEQ multiplex PCR; TCRdb keeps only in-frame clonotypes and omits some of them. Of more than 30,000 clones in the sample, around four fifths are singletons; the top ten hold 9.8%. This clone was detected a few times. With V trimmed by 5 bases and J by 1 base, 12 bases remained unmatched. Per germline, CDR1 LNHNV and CDR2 YYDKDF (reference sequence). There are 18 residues in the CDR3. Time point described: cycle 4 day 1 (C4D1), after five to seven weeks of nivolumab. With no exception, relapse followed autologous stem cell transplantation in all patients, and brentuximab vedotin exposure varied.

The material sequenced was peripheral blood mononuclear cells (PBMCs), taken before the fourth cycle of nivolumab. The gene calls are TRBV15 and TRBJ2-2, with 8 bases matching TRBD2. The origin of this receptor is a human donor with classical Hodgkin lymphoma. This chain's CDR3 is CATSDPGTSGRNTGELFF. As DNA, the CDR3 is TGTGCCACCAGCGACCCCGGTACTAGCGGACGGAACACCGGGGAGCTGTTTTTT. The variable domain in full, with the rest retrieved from reference TRBV15 and TRBJ2-2, is DAMVIQNPRYQVTQFGKPVTLSCSQTLNHNVMYWYQQKSSQAPKLLFHYYDKDFNNEADTPDNFQSRRPNTSFCFLDIRSPGLGDTAMYLCATSDPGTSGRNTGELFFGEGSRLTVL.